Below, 18 T cell receptor beta chains from the same sample are listed, as sequenced in a study of beta chain features in type 1 diabetes. Expressed TCRB transcripts were sequenced because the entire RNA isolate underwent reverse transcription. Measured with immunoSEQ multiplex PCR; TCRdb has only the in-frame clones, and not every one. The sample lists 200,000 to 250,000 clones; roughly 11% were seen once. Material: central memory CD4+ T cells from blood. The receptors stem from a young man in good health.

In DNA form, the CDR3 reads TGTGCCAGCAGTGAAAATGACAGGGGCCGGGACGAGCAGTACTTC. It encodes CASSENDRGRDEQYF. The chain joins TRBV6-1 to TRBJ2-7, with 8 bases fitting TRBD1. This CDR3 has 15 residues. Germline lookup yields CDR1 MNHNS and CDR2 SASEGT. V lost 2 bases to trimming and J lost 5 bases; unmatched junction nucleotides: 8.

The sample holds a few counts of this clone. V usage is TRBV28 and J usage is TRBJ1-1; 9 bases fit TRBD1. Per germline, CDR1 MDHEN and CDR2 SYDVKM. V trimming: 8 bases; J trimming: 0 bases; junction bases outside the gene matches: 7. The CDR3 is 15 residues long. CDR3 nucleotides: TGTGCCAGCTGGCCGGGACAGGGCCTGAACACTGAAGCTTTCTTT. Its translation: CASWPGQGLNTEAFF. Full variable domain (rest looked up from reference TRBV28 and TRBJ1-1): DVKVTQSSRYLVKRTGEKVFLECVQDMDHENMFWYRQDPGLGLRLIYFSYDVKMKEKGDIPEGYSVSREKKERFSLILESASTNQTSMYLCASWPGQGLNTEAFFGQGTRLTVV.

This clone came up a few times. The chain combines TRBV5-4 with TRBJ1-1; TRBD1 agrees at 10 bases. Per germline, CDR1 SGHNT and CDR2 YYREEE (reference sequence). Unmatched junction bases numbered 6, after V lost 4 bases and J lost 0 bases. The CDR3 runs 16 residues. CDR3 amino acids: CASSPGQGDLNTEAFF. CDR3 in DNA: TGTGCCAGCAGCCCTGGACAGGGGGACCTGAACACTGAAGCTTTCTTT. Drawing the rest from reference TRBV5-4 and TRBJ1-1, the complete variable domain is ETGVTQSPTHLIKTRGQQVTLRCSSQSGHNTVSWYQQALGQGPQFIFQYYREEENGRGNFPPRFSGLQFPNYSSELNVNALELDDSALYLCASSPGQGDLNTEAFFGQGTRLTVV.

The gene calls are TRBV23-1 and TRBJ2-7; TRBD2 agrees at 7 bases. TRBV23-1 is sorted into the ORF group, with uncertain function. The CDR3 is 14 amino acids. V lost 0 bases, J lost 3 bases, and 2 bases stayed unmatched. The CDR3 DNA reads as TGCGCCAGCAGTCAATCGCCTAGCGGCTACGAGCAGTACTTC. Protein product: CASSQSPSGYEQYF.

This clone was seen a few times. The V gene is TRBV10-3, the J gene TRBJ2-7; D not certain. The germline CDR1 and CDR2 sequences are ENHRY and SYGVKD. This CDR3 region has 12 residues. Trimming pared 10 bases from V and 6 bases from J, leaving 16 bases between. For the CDR3, the DNA is TGTGCCACCCCGGACGACCCTTTCGAGCAGTACTTC. It codes for CATPDDPFEQYF.

This clone was found a few times. The V gene is TRBV29-1, the J gene TRBJ2-5; D gene ambiguous. CDR3 size: 13 residues. Germline assignment: CDR1 SQVTM and CDR2 ANQGSEA. V was cut by 6 bases and J by 5 bases, with 16 bases left in between. Written as DNA, the CDR3 is TGCAGCGTATACGGACGGTCCGGGGAGACCCAGTACTTC. Amino acids: CSVYGRSGETQYF.

The J gene is TRBJ2-3, the V gene TRBV9; no clear D gene. Germline V CDR1 and CDR2: SGDLS, YYNGEE. The CDR3 has 14 residues. V dropped 2 bases and J dropped 4 bases, with 11 bases sitting between them. CDR3 nucleotide sequence: TGTGCCAGCAGCGTCCTCCCGAACCCAGATACGCAGTATTTT. It yields the protein CASSVLPNPDTQYF. Variable domain in full (rest from reference TRBV9 and TRBJ2-3): DSGVTQTPKHLITATGQRVTLRCSPRSGDLSVYWYQQSLDQGLQFLIQYYNGEERAKGNILERFSAQQFPDLHSELNLSSLELGDSALYFCASSVLPNPDTQYFGPGTRLTVL.

J is TRBJ1-2 and V is TRBV28; D gene uncertain. The germline gives CDR1 MDHEN, CDR2 SYDVKM. This CDR3 has 13 residues. Trimming took 6 bases from V and 2 from J, leaving 10 bases between them. The chain's CDR3 is CASSQRVNYGYTF. The CDR3 nucleotides read TGTGCCAGCAGCCAAAGAGTGAACTATGGCTACACCTTC.

This clone was detected ten times or more. This sequence joins TRBV2 and TRBJ2-1; 15 nucleotides line up with TRBD2. The junction had 11 bases not matched to a gene; V was cut back by 7 bases and J by 10 bases. Per germline, CDR1 SNHLY and CDR2 FYNNEI. This CDR3 has 16 amino acids. CDR3 sequence reads: CASTIPGLAGGEEQFF. In DNA, the CDR3 is TGTGCCAGCACCATACCCGGACTAGCGGGAGGGGAGGAGCAGTTCTTC. Full variable domain (outside the CDR3, taken from reference TRBV2 and TRBJ2-1): EPEVTQTPSHQVTQMGQEVILRCVPISNHLYFYWYRQILGQKVEFLVSFYNNEISEKSEIFDDQFSVERPDGSNFTLKIRSTKLEDSAMYFCASTIPGLAGGEEQFFGPGTRLTVL.

The chain uses TRBV28 and TRBJ2-4; 7 bases align to TRBD1. J was trimmed by 0 bases and V by 4 bases; bases with no gene match: 9. The CDR3 has 17 amino acids. Germline CDR1 reads MDHEN; CDR2 reads SYDVKM. CDR3 sequence reads: CASSYRGTVLAKNIQYF. In DNA form, the CDR3 reads TGTGCCAGCAGTTATAGGGGGACAGTTTTAGCCAAAAACATTCAGTACTTC.

This clone was counted between two and nine times. V is TRBV30 and J is TRBJ2-7, with D perhaps matching TRBD2 (7 bases). This CDR3 has 15 residues. Germline CDR1 reads GTSNPN; CDR2 reads SVGIG (reference sequence). Trimming took off 3 bases at V and 0 bases at J, with 15 bases between the two ends. The CDR3 bases are TGTGCCTGGAGGCGGGGGCTTTCTCTCTCCTACGAGCAGTACTTC. Translation gives CAWRRGLSLSYEQYF.

In its sample, this clone was seen a few times. The chain couples TRBV11-2 to TRBJ1-2; D not certain. V was cut by 0 bases and J by 2 bases, with 10 bases left in between. The CDR3 runs 15 residues. CDR1 and CDR2 from the germline V gene are SGHAT and FQNNGV. The CDR3 bases are TGTGCCAGCAGCTTAGATCGACTCAGGAACTATGGCTACACCTTC. Translated: CASSLDRLRNYGYTF.

V is TRBV30 and J is TRBJ2-7; D call uncertain. V shed 1 base and J shed 0 bases, with 10 bases lying between them. Germline-derived CDR1 and CDR2 are GTSNPN and SVGIG (reference sequence). The CDR3 sequence is 14 residues long. In DNA, the CDR3 is TGTGCCTGGAGTGGGCCAGGCATCTCCTACGAGCAGTACTTC. It specifies CAWSGPGISYEQYF.

This clone was counted a few times. The V and J genes are TRBV18 and TRBJ2-5, with TRBD2 as a possible D gene (5 bases). V was trimmed by 0 bases and J by 3 bases, leaving 8 bases between them. CDR1 KGHSH and CDR2 LQKENI come from the germline V gene. The length of the CDR3 is 14 residues. The CDR3 loop is CASSPPEVEETQYF. Written as DNA, the CDR3 is TGTGCCAGCTCACCACCGGAGGTCGAAGAGACCCAGTACTTC.

This clone was seen a few times. Written as DNA, the CDR3 is TGTGCCAGCAGCGCCGGGACAGGGGGAAACATTCAGTACTTC. Amino acid sequence: CASSAGTGGNIQYF. The chain links TRBV9 to TRBJ2-4; the match to TRBD1 covers 11 bases. The V segment lost 3 bases and the J segment 6 bases; nucleotides outside the gene matches: 2. Per germline, CDR1 SGDLS and CDR2 YYNGEE. This CDR3 has 14 amino acids.

This clone turned up a few times. The genes are TRBV2 and TRBJ2-1; perhaps D is TRBD1 or TRBD2 (6 bases each). There are 15 residues in the CDR3. The germline gives CDR1 SNHLY, CDR2 FYNNEI. V was clipped by 6 bases and J by 3 bases, with 15 bases between them. CDR3 in DNA: TGTGCCAGCAGACCGCGAAGGGGGGACTACAATGAGCAGTTCTTC. It encodes CASRPRRGDYNEQFF.

The rearrangement links TRBV28 to TRBJ1-5; TRBD1 agrees at 9 bases. The CDR3 is 17 residues long. V was pared by 5 bases and J by 3 bases, with 11 bases of the junction left unmatched. CDR1 is MDHEN, CDR2 SYDVKM, per germline. CDR3 sequence (DNA): TGTGCCAGCAGTCAGTCGGGGGGACAGGGCCTCAATCAGCCCCAGCATTTT. Translating gives CASSQSGGQGLNQPQHF.

This sequence joins TRBV2 and TRBJ1-5; 7 bases fit TRBD1. CDR1 and CDR2 from the germline V gene are SNHLY and FYNNEI. This CDR3 has 14 amino acids. The V segment lost 6 bases and the J segment 9 bases; nucleotides outside the gene matches: 11. The CDR3 region has the DNA TGTGCCAGCAGCGGTACAGGGGAGCAATGGCCCCAGCATTTT. Its protein product is CASSGTGEQWPQHF.